This paragraph reports one T cell receptor beta chain. This clone showed up just once. The antigen it binds to is not known. Per-base qualities were not stored, and no clone one base away is much larger. Receptors were amplified or captured by the immunoSEQ multiplex PCR assay. The table was pulled from immuneACCESS by TCRdb, which kept in-frame rearrangements only. Such tables lose some clones; where checked, under half of the loss comes from unresolved V genes, and the rest has no known cause. The sample profile shows 130,000 or so clones; about 88% of them were found once. The ten largest clones add up to 3.2% of the sample. The entry originates in a study of control samples from healthy donors and cancer patients (dated by TCRdb to 2019 to 2021). The germline V end is reduced by 4 bases and the J end by 5 bases; junction bases left unmatched: 9. Looking up the germline V gene yields CDR1 SGHVS and CDR2 FQNEAQ. The CDR3 has 16 amino acids, counting the end cysteine and phenylalanine. CDR3 DNA is the only sequence kept; it has 48 bases, read in frame from the first base.

The chain is assembled from TRBV7-8 and TRBJ2-2, and TRBD2 aligns with 8 junction nucleotides. Sequencing input: blood. The sequence was collected from a man in his fifties or sixties in good health. The bases are TGTGCCAGCAGCTCCGACTTGGGACTAGTAACCGGGGAGCTGTTTTTT. Its protein is CASSSDLGLVTGELFF.